A single sample is the source of the 9 T cell receptor beta chains below, sequenced in a study of cytomegalovirus exposure and HLA in healthy donors. Method: immunoSEQ multiplex PCR; TCRdb's copy keeps in-frame clones and lacks some. The profile shows 100,000 or so clones, more than 85% of them singletons. Specimen: PBMCs. The receptors originated from a young woman in good health and CMV-seropositive.

This rearrangement joins TRBV28 to TRBJ2-7; a weak D match, TRBD2 (7 bases). In germline, CDR1 is MDHEN, CDR2 SYDVKM. The CDR3 is made up of 15 amino acids. The V end lost 4 bases, the J end lost 6 bases, and 19 bases lay between the germline ends. The CDR3 region has the DNA TGTGCCAGCAGTTCTCACACCTACCGGGGGGCCGAGCAGTACTTC. Residues: CASSSHTYRGAEQYF.

CDR3 residues: CASSFRLAGTYEQYF. CDR3 nucleotides: TGTGCCAGCAGTTTTCGACTAGCGGGAACCTACGAGCAGTACTTC. The J gene is TRBJ2-7, the V gene TRBV27, with 11 positions matching TRBD2. The CDR3 is made up of 15 amino acids. CDR1 MNHEY and CDR2 SMNVEV come from the germline V gene (reference sequence). V was clipped by 3 bases and J by 2 bases; unmatched bases: 3.

This rearrangement joins TRBV18 to TRBJ2-7, with TRBD1 matching 9 bases. Unmatched junction bases numbered 3, after V lost 3 bases and J lost 0 bases. The CDR3 spans 15 residues. Looked up from germline, CDR1 is KGHSH and CDR2 is LQKENI. In DNA, the CDR3 is TGTGCCAGCTCACCCGGGACAGGGCGCTCCTACGAGCAGTACTTC. Translating gives CASSPGTGRSYEQYF.

This sequence joins TRBV4-1 and TRBJ2-2; a possible D gene is TRBD2 (6 bases). Between the trimmed V and J ends, which lost 1 base and 2 bases, there was a span of 17 bases. The CDR3 extends over 18 amino acids. Germline CDR1 reads MGHRA; CDR2 reads YSYEKL. The CDR3: CASSQVRLRERNTGELFF. For the CDR3, the DNA is TGCGCCAGCAGCCAAGTCCGCCTGCGGGAACGAAACACCGGGGAGCTGTTTTTT.

V usage is TRBV28 and J usage is TRBJ2-3, with TRBD1 identical over 10 bases. The germline V gene has CDR1 MDHEN and CDR2 SYDVKM. The CDR3 is 14 amino acids. V dropped 6 bases and J dropped 6; count of bases not matched to a gene: 6. This CDR3 reads CASRRGQGYDTQYF. DNA for the CDR3: TGTGCCAGCAGACGGGGACAGGGGTACGATACGCAGTATTTT.

This clone was recorded only once. The chain joins TRBV6-4 to TRBJ1-2; D gene uncertain. Germline V gives CDR1 MRHNA, CDR2 SNTAGT. This CDR3 contains 13 residues. V was pared by 2 bases and J by 4 bases, with 8 bases between. CDR3 amino acids: CASSDRSFYGYTF. Here the CDR3 DNA reads TGTGCCAGCAGTGACAGGAGCTTCTATGGCTACACCTTC.

V and J are TRBV9 and TRBJ2-3; D may be TRBD2 (5 bases). V shed 0 bases and J shed 3 bases, with 5 bases lying between them. Germline lookup yields CDR1 SGDLS and CDR2 YYNGEE. This CDR3 has 13 amino acids. In DNA form, the CDR3 reads TGTGCCAGCAGCGTAGGGAGGACAGATACGCAGTATTTT. Translation: CASSVGRTDTQYF.

V and J are TRBV7-9 and TRBJ2-3, with D possibly being TRBD2 (5 bases). Per the germline V gene, CDR1 is SEHNR and CDR2 is FQNEAQ (reference sequence). This CDR3 contains 16 residues. V lost 5 bases, J lost 2 bases, and 17 bases lay in between. This CDR3 reads CASSERTGFLTDTQYF. In nucleotides, the CDR3 is TGTGCCAGCAGCGAAAGGACTGGTTTCCTCACAGATACGCAGTATTTT.

The chain is built from TRBV28 and TRBJ1-2; TRBD1 matches 9 bases. The CDR3 loop spans 16 amino acids. The ends lost 6 bases at V and 2 bases at J; junction bases unmatched: 10. Germline-derived CDR1 and CDR2 are MDHEN and SYDVKM. In DNA form, the CDR3 reads TGTGCCAGCAGGCTACAGGGGGCACAACTAAACTATGGCTACACCTTC. This gives the protein CASRLQGAQLNYGYTF.